The sequence of this TCR beta chain was determined in a study of blood T cell repertoires in COVID-19. Across the whole study: The origin of the acute and convalescent COVID-19 samples was the United States, Italy and Spain. PBMCs, B-cell-depleted T cells, or T cells were the source of the cDNA or gDNA that made up the material.

V lost 2 bases and J lost 3, with 11 bases in between. The CDR3 covers 14 residues. Germline V gives CDR1 KGHSH, CDR2 LQKENI. Original analysis: Amplification with reference gene primers provided the estimates of nucleated cell counts. Sequenced by immunoSEQ multiplex PCR; TCRdb stores in-frame clones only, minus some. Clone size and the V and J calls come from that table; the DNA yielded D and trimming. The sample has roughly 100,000 clones, approximately 91% seen once; the top ten hold around 4%. This chain uses TRBV18 with TRBJ2-7; TRBD1 might be the D (5 bases). Sequencing was carried out using peripheral blood. The sequence was obtained from a man younger than 35 with acute or convalescent COVID-19. Here the CDR3 reads CASSPGRAYYEQYF. The CDR3 coding sequence is TGTGCCAGCTCACCAGGCAGGGCTTACTACGAGCAGTACTTC.